This record looks at one T cell receptor beta chain sequence and its context. These data come from a study of shared clonotypes between healthy human individuals. TCRdb's table, derived via immunoSEQ multiplex PCR, lists solely in-frame clones and lacks some. The sample consists of about 2.4 million clones, 93% of them appearing once. V dropped 5 bases and J dropped 5 bases, with 7 bases sitting between them. The V gene's germline CDR1 is SEHNR and CDR2 FQNEAQ (reference sequence). The CDR3 is 12 amino acids. The sequenced material came from naive CD4+ T cells from PBMCs. Subset in this sample: CD45RA+ positively selected. V is TRBV7-9 and J is TRBJ2-1; D is ambiguous. The receptor was derived from a man aged 18-30 years in good health. Some clones in this sample may be carry-over from other donors' samples. The chain's CDR3 is CASSPQNNEQFF. The CDR3 DNA reads TGTGCCAGCAGCCCCCAGAACAATGAGCAGTTCTTC.